The rows below give T cell receptor beta chains drawn from one sample of a study of CD8 T cells in ankylosing spondylitis. From the 5' RACE reads, TCRdb called clonotypes with MiXCR, one entry per CDR3 protein. The sample gives roughly 100,000 distinct CDR3 sequences, around 24% of which show up once; roughly an eighth is in the top ten. The source material was synovial fluid, either unsorted or a sorted T cell fraction (not recorded which). The receptors were gathered from a male donor with ankylosing spondylitis. Each CDR3 is given without its conserved first and last residue. Each record gives: V gene, J gene, CDR3 protein.

V: TRBV3-1; J: TRBJ2-5; CDR3: ASSLQGGLLGETQY
V: TRBV6-2/TRBV6-3; J: TRBJ2-1; CDR3: ASSRDRAYNEQF
V: TRBV7-9; J: TRBJ1-5; CDR3: ASSATGGLGQPQH
V: TRBV29-1; J: TRBJ1-2; CDR3: SAMSTMGYT
V: TRBV29-1; J: TRBJ1-1; CDR3: TVQDREATEAF
V: TRBV20-1; J: TRBJ2-1; CDR3: SAIAGWDNEQF
V: TRBV2; J: TRBJ2-3; CDR3: ASSEAWGLAGVGTDTQY
V: TRBV20-1; J: TRBJ2-4; CDR3: SADRDQKNIQY
V: TRBV28; J: TRBJ2-3; CDR3: ASSLSGGDTQY
V: TRBV27; J: TRBJ2-1; CDR3: ATGTGGLNEQF
V: TRBV10-3; J: TRBJ2-7; CDR3: AISPGLAGSHEQY
V: TRBV27; J: TRBJ2-1; CDR3: ASSFWREGLEQF
V: TRBV2; J: TRBJ2-3; CDR3: ASSVGPGATQY
V: TRBV15; J: TRBJ2-3; CDR3: ATSRDFGARGPDTQY
V: TRBV20-1; J: TRBJ2-1; CDR3: SALAGGWQF
V: TRBV24-1; J: TRBJ2-6; CDR3: ATSESSGANVLT
V: TRBV7-2; J: TRBJ2-2; CDR3: ASSLERAGTGELF
V: TRBV27; J: TRBJ1-5; CDR3: ASSLQGRQPQH
V: TRBV6-1; J: TRBJ1-2; CDR3: ASTSGRVANYGYT
V: TRBV29-1; J: TRBJ1-1; CDR3: SVVIIGAEAF
V: TRBV10-3; J: TRBJ2-1; CDR3: AISESQASGDYNEQF
V: TRBV29-1; J: TRBJ2-1; CDR3: SVLRTSGYDNEQF
V: TRBV18; J: TRBJ1-1; CDR3: ASSLDREAF
V: TRBV24-1; J: TRBJ2-1; CDR3: ATSDLGVSENEQF
V: TRBV18; J: TRBJ2-5; CDR3: ASSGQQETQY
V: TRBV2; J: TRBJ2-3; CDR3: ASSSSAFSTDTQY
V: TRBV4-1; J: TRBJ1-1; CDR3: ASSVTGQGDTEAF
V: TRBV28; J: TRBJ1-1; CDR3: ASSLQGVAEAF